The clone carrying this TCR beta chain was seen only a few times. Per the original data handling: Researchers report that nucleated cell counts were estimated from reference gene primer amplification. Repertoires were generated with immunoSEQ multiplex PCR, while TCRdb's copy carries only in-frame clones and drops some. The V and J calls and the clone size are those of that table, but D and trimming were determined from the DNA. The top ten hold 2.3% of the sample, which has around 120,000 clones, 60% to 85% seen once. The sample originates from a study of blood T cell repertoires in COVID-19. For the study at large: PBMCs, B-cell-depleted T cells, or T cells provided the cDNA or gDNA that made up the material.

This TCR was sampled from a man in his 70s with acute or convalescent COVID-19. The source material was peripheral blood.

In nucleotides, the CDR3 is TGTGCCAGCAGCCCTGGGACAGGCTATGGCTACACCTTC. Translating it yields CASSPGTGYGYTF. The chain recombines TRBV7-9 with TRBJ1-2; 8 nucleotides line up with TRBD1. V was pared by 5 bases and J by 4 bases, with 3 bases of the junction left unmatched. Germline values: CDR1 SEHNR, CDR2 FQNEAQ (reference sequence). The CDR3 consists of 13 residues.